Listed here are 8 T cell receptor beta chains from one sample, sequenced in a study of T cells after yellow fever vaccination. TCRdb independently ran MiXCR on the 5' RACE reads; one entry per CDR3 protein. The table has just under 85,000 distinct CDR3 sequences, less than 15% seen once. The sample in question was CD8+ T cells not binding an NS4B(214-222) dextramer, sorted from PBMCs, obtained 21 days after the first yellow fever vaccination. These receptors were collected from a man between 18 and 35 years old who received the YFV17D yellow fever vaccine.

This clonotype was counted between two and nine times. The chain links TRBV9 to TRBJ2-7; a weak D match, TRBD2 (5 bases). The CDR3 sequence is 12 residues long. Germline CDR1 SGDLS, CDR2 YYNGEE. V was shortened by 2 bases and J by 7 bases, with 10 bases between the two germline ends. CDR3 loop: CASSVSEGEQYF. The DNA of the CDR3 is TGTGCCAGCAGCGTGTCAGAGGGTGAGCAGTACTTC.

CDR3 DNA: TGTGCCAGCAGTTACTGGTCGGGCGAGCAGTACTTC. It codes for CASSYWSGEQYF. The chain couples TRBV6-5 to TRBJ2-7; no firm D call. Germline loops: CDR1 MNHEY, CDR2 SVGAGI. V was clipped by 1 base and J by 6 bases, with 7 bases between them. The CDR3 is 12 residues long.

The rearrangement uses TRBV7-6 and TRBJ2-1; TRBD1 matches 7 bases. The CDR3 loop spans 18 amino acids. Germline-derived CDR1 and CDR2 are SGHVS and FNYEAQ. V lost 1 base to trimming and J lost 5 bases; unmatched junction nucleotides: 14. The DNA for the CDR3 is TGTGCCAGCAGCTTAGATTGGGCCGCAGGGGGAGAGAACAATGAGCAGTTCTTC. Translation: CASSLDWAAGGENNEQFF.

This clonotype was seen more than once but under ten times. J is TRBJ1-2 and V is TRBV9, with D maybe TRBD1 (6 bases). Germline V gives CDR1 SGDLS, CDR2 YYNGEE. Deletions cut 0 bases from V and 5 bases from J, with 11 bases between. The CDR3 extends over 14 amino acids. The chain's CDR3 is CASSVDRGAYGYTF. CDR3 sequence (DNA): TGTGCCAGCAGCGTAGATAGGGGGGCATATGGCTACACCTTC.

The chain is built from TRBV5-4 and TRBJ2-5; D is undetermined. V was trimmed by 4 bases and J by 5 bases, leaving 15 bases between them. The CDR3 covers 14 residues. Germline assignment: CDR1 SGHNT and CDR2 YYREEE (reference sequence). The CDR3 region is CASSDWNPRETQYF. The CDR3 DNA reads TGTGCCAGCAGCGATTGGAACCCCCGGGAGACCCAGTACTTC.

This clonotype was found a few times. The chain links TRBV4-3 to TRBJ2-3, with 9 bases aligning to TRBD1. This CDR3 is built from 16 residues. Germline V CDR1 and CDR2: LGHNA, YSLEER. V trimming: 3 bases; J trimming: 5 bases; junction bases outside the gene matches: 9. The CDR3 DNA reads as TGCGCCAGCAGCCATGCTCCGGGACAGGGTGAAGATACGCAGTATTTT. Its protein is CASSHAPGQGEDTQYF.

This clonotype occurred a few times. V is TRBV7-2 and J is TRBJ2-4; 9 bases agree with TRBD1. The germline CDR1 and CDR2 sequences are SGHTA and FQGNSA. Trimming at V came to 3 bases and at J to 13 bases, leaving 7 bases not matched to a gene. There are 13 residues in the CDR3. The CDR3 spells CASSLSGQGFQYF. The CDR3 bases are TGTGCCAGCAGCTTGTCCGGACAGGGGTTCCAGTACTTC.

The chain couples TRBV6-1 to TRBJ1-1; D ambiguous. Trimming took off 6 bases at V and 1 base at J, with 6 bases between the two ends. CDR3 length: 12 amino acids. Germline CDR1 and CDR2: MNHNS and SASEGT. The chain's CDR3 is CASSNKNTEAFF. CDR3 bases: TGTGCCAGCAGCAACAAGAACACTGAAGCTTTCTTT.